The 14 T cell receptor beta chains below come from one sample, sequenced in a study of blood T cell repertoires in COVID-19. Sequencing was performed with immunoSEQ multiplex PCR; in TCRdb, only in-frame clones are kept and a portion is missing. Seen here are 150,000 to 200,000 clones, 80% to 90% observed once, and the top ten hold under 9.5%. Sequenced: peripheral blood. The receptors derive from a man aged 50-59 years with active or convalescent COVID-19.

Points on this clone: The junction shows a germline mismatch at one end, possibly a read error. This chain connects TRBV5-6 to TRBJ2-7, with 9 bases that match TRBD1. The CDR3 has 14 amino acids. In germline, CDR1 is SGHDT, CDR2 YYEEEE. The CDR3 sequence: CASSSGQGGPFPDF. CDR3 in DNA: TGTGCCAGCAGCTCGGGACAGGGAGGGCCCTTTCCGGACTTC.

The gene calls are TRBV30 and TRBJ1-5; perhaps TRBD1 as D (6 bases). V dropped 1 base and J dropped 6 bases, with 13 bases sitting between them. Germline values: CDR1 GTSNPN, CDR2 SVGIG (reference sequence). The CDR3 runs to 14 residues. CDR3 region: CAWSGTARSQPQHF. The CDR3 DNA sequence: TGTGCCTGGAGTGGGACAGCCAGATCTCAGCCCCAGCATTTT.

In its sample, this clone was seen once. The chain has TRBV18 and TRBJ1-2; D is unclear. CDR3 length: 13 residues. Germline CDR1 KGHSH, CDR2 LQKENI. V lost 4 bases and J lost 4, with 10 bases in between. CDR3 loop: CASSHQELYGYTF. The CDR3 DNA is TGTGCCAGCTCACATCAGGAACTCTATGGCTACACCTTC.

The CDR3 bases are TGTGCCAGCATTCGGCGGGGGAACACCGGGGAGCTGTTTTTT. Translation gives CASIRRGNTGELFF. The chain has TRBV27 and TRBJ2-2; possibly TRBD2 for D (6 bases). The CDR3 runs 14 residues. Deletions cut 7 bases from V and 1 base from J, with 10 bases between. Germline CDR1 is MNHEY and CDR2 is SMNVEV (reference sequence).

The chain carries TRBV18 and TRBJ1-2; weak D call: TRBD1 (6 bases). The CDR3 runs to 13 residues. Trimming took 0 bases from V and 9 from J, leaving 11 bases between them. The germline V gene has CDR1 KGHSH and CDR2 LQKENI. In DNA form, the CDR3 reads TGTGCCAGCTCACCACCGAACAGGGAGAGCTACACCTTC. This gives the protein CASSPPNRESYTF. Looking up the rest from reference TRBV18 and TRBJ1-2 gives the full variable domain: NAGVMQNPRHLVRRRGQEARLRCSPMKGHSHVYWYRQLPEEGLKFMVYLQKENIIDESGMPKERFSAEFPKEGPSILRIQQVVRGDSAAYFCASSPPNRESYTFGSGTRLTVV.

The CDR3 sequence: CASSRRGDTGELFF. The DNA of the CDR3 is TGTGCCAGCAGCAGGAGGGGAGACACCGGGGAGCTGTTTTTT. The V call is TRBV5-4, the J call TRBJ2-2, with a possible D match to TRBD2 (6 bases). Deletions cut 4 bases from V and 3 bases from J, with 10 bases between. This CDR3 has 14 residues. Germline assignment: CDR1 SGHNT and CDR2 YYREEE (reference sequence).

This clone was seen ten or more times. The J gene is TRBJ1-5, the V gene TRBV19; perhaps TRBD1 as D (5 bases). V was clipped by 6 bases and J by 6 bases, with 12 bases between them. Germline values: CDR1 LNHDA, CDR2 SQIVND (reference sequence). The CDR3 consists of 13 residues. CDR3 loop: CASRQVEGQPQHF. The CDR3 nucleotides are TGTGCCAGTAGACAGGTGGAGGGTCAGCCCCAGCATTTT.

The chain employs TRBV6-5 and TRBJ1-2; TRBD1 aligns across 8 bases. Germline V lookup: CDR1 MNHEY, CDR2 SVGAGI. The V gene end was trimmed by 6 bases and the J gene end by 5 bases; junction bases not matched to a gene: 5. CDR3 length: 13 residues. The CDR3 loop is CASSAGQGYGYTF. The CDR3 nucleotides read TGTGCCAGCAGCGCTGGACAGGGTTATGGCTACACCTTC.

The gene calls are TRBV27 and TRBJ2-3; 10 positions match TRBD2. Losses at the gene ends were 8 bases for V and 2 bases for J; bases not matched to a gene: 4. This CDR3 comprises 14 residues. Germline CDR1 is MNHEY and CDR2 is SMNVEV (reference sequence). The CDR3 loop is CASGLAENTDTQYF. The CDR3 region has the DNA TGTGCCAGCGGACTAGCGGAGAACACAGATACGCAGTATTTT.

This chain joins TRBV9 and TRBJ1-2; 9 bases map to TRBD1. J was trimmed by 7 bases and V by 0 bases; bases with no gene match: 7. The CDR3 is 15 residues long. Looked up from germline, CDR1 is SGDLS and CDR2 is YYNGEE. CDR3 in amino acids: CASSVEGQGTGGYTF. The CDR3 DNA sequence: TGTGCCAGCAGCGTAGAGGGACAGGGAACTGGTGGCTACACCTTC.

The V and J genes are TRBV6-2 or TRBV6-3 and TRBJ1-2; no clear D gene. V was trimmed by 2 bases and J by 8 bases, leaving 9 bases between them. CDR3 length: 12 residues. CDR1 MNHEY and CDR2 SVGEGT come from the germline V gene. This CDR3 reads CASSYEDRGYTF. The CDR3 coding sequence is TGTGCCAGCAGTTACGAAGATCGGGGCTACACCTTC.

This clone showed up just a few times. The V and J genes are TRBV18 and TRBJ1-5; TRBD1 aligns across 9 bases. Trimming removed 3 bases from V and 5 bases from J; junction bases left unmatched: 5. Germline V gene lookup returns CDR1 KGHSH and CDR2 LQKENI. The CDR3 loop spans 15 amino acids. Here the CDR3 reads CASSPGDRDYQPQHF. Written as DNA, the CDR3 is TGTGCCAGCTCACCGGGGGACAGGGATTATCAGCCCCAGCATTTT.

The chain combines TRBV5-6 with TRBJ1-2; D is uncertain. V lost 0 bases and J lost 5, with 8 bases in between. The V gene's germline CDR1 is SGHDT and CDR2 YYEEEE. This CDR3 spans 13 amino acids. The CDR3 sequence: CASSLGEIYGYTF. In DNA form, the CDR3 reads TGTGCCAGCAGCTTGGGAGAAATATATGGCTACACCTTC.

The chain has TRBV11-2 and TRBJ2-5; 9 bases map to TRBD2. Germline V lookup: CDR1 SGHAT, CDR2 FQNNGV. This CDR3 has 17 amino acids. Trimming at V came to 0 bases and at J to 5 bases, leaving 10 bases not matched to a gene. CDR3 in amino acids: CASSLDRVSGRTETQYF. The CDR3 DNA reads TGTGCCAGCAGCTTAGACAGGGTTAGCGGGAGAACTGAGACCCAGTACTTC.